This T cell receptor beta chain was identified in a study of blood T cell repertoires in COVID-19. Study details: COVID-19 samples from acute and convalescent phases originated in the United States, Italy and Spain.

TCRdb's copy holds only in-frame clones and misses some; the assay was immunoSEQ multiplex PCR. Found here are 50,000 to 80,000 clones, 70% to 90% of them singletons; the top ten hold just under 7%. The V gene end was trimmed by 7 bases and the J gene end by 5 bases; junction bases not matched to a gene: 2. CDR3 length: 12 amino acids. CDR1 and CDR2 (germline): MNHEY, SVGAGI. The rearrangement uses TRBV6-5 and TRBJ2-5; 9 bases align to TRBD1. The sequenced sample was peripheral blood. The receptor was isolated from a man in his fifties with active COVID-19. The CDR3 spells CASKGQGETQYF. CDR3 DNA: TGTGCCAGCAAGGGACAGGGTGAGACCCAGTACTTC.